The subject of this entry is one T cell receptor (beta chain). Among the patients, none had received any treatment before thyroid surgery. This record comes from a study of metastatic and nonmetastatic thyroid tumors. Background on the study: It was across blood and tumor or nodule tissue from malignant and benign thyroid patients that repertoires were compared.

The CDR3 runs to 14 residues. V lost 2 bases and J lost 2, with 9 bases in between. TCRdb re-called clones from the PCR reads using MiXCR. The sample contains 89,000 or so clones, less than 10% of which appear only once. The chain couples TRBV12-3 or TRBV12-4 to TRBJ1-1; possibly TRBD1 for D (5 bases). The clonotype was recovered from a female donor with papillary thyroid cancer or a benign thyroid nodule (not recorded which). Some clones in this sample may be carry-over from other donors' samples. The sequencing input was blood. In nucleotides, the CDR3 is TGTGCCAGCAGTTTATTCGGGGGAAACACTGAAGCTTTCTTT. Encoded protein: CASSLFGGNTEAFF.